The clone carrying this TCR beta chain was counted at least ten times. The cDNA was synthesized by 5'RACE incorporating 10-nucleotide random UMIs. A single record per CDR3 protein comes from TCRdb applying MiXCR to the 5' RACE reads. Counted here are approximately 50,000 distinct CDR3 sequences, under 13% occurring once; the ten biggest clones make up 5.3%. The data stem from a study of neurological immune-mediated disorders. From germline, CDR1 is SEHNR and CDR2 FQNEAQ (reference sequence). CDR3 length equals 15 residues. V was clipped by 4 bases and J by 4 bases, with 16 bases between them. The specimen sequenced was PBMCs. The origin of this receptor is a man in his 70s with HTLV-1-associated myelopathy (HAM/TSP). This chain connects TRBV7-9 to TRBJ2-5; D not resolved. The CDR3 DNA is TGTGCCAGCAGCTGGTGGGATTCCTACCGAGAGACCCAGTACTTC. As protein: CASSWWDSYRETQYF.